What follows are 27 T cell receptor beta chains derived from one specimen sequenced in a study of cytomegalovirus exposure and HLA in healthy donors. Sequenced by immunoSEQ multiplex PCR; TCRdb stores in-frame clones only, minus some. This sample yields over 150,000 clones, of which roughly 84% are seen a single time; approximately 2.2% belongs to the top ten. The sample was PBMCs. These TCRs come from a human donor in good health.

The chain is built from TRBV7-3 and TRBJ2-7; TRBD2 might be the D (6 bases). Per the germline V gene, CDR1 is SGHTA and CDR2 is FQGTGA. Trimming left V 2 bases short and J 5 bases short, with 13 bases between. The CDR3 spans 14 residues. CDR3 amino acids: CASSLVGGANEQYF. As DNA, the CDR3 is TGTGCCAGCAGCTTAGTTGGCGGGGCTAACGAGCAGTACTTC.

The chain recombines TRBV18 with TRBJ1-2; possible D gene TRBD1, 5 bases. V lost 4 bases, J lost 4 bases, and 13 bases lay in between. The CDR3 length is 14 residues. From germline, CDR1 is KGHSH and CDR2 LQKENI. The CDR3 reads CASSREQELYGYTF. The CDR3 nucleotides read TGTGCCAGCTCACGGGAACAGGAACTCTATGGCTACACCTTC.

This clone was found a few times. This chain connects TRBV18 to TRBJ1-5; a possible D gene is TRBD1 (5 bases). The V end lost 3 bases, the J end lost 6 bases, and 9 bases lay between the germline ends. This CDR3 has 13 residues. Germline assignment: CDR1 KGHSH and CDR2 LQKENI. The CDR3 region has the DNA TGTGCCAGCTCACCGGGACTTACTCAGCCCCAGCATTTT. Translated, it gives CASSPGLTQPQHF.

The CDR3 here is CASSRSQGPNEKLFF. The CDR3 DNA reads as TGTGCCAGCTCTCGGTCACAGGGACCAAATGAAAAACTGTTTTTT. The V call is TRBV6-5, the J call TRBJ1-4; D might be TRBD1 (6 bases). The germline V gene encodes CDR1 MNHEY and CDR2 SVGAGI. This CDR3 region has 15 residues. Trimming pared 8 bases from V and 5 bases from J, leaving 18 bases between.

This clone was seen more than once but under ten times. The chain couples TRBV2 to TRBJ2-7; perhaps TRBD2 as D (5 bases). The CDR3 has 11 amino acids. CDR1 is SNHLY and CDR2 is FYNNEI in the germline V gene. Trimming pared 6 bases from V and 12 bases from J, leaving 15 bases between. The CDR3 loop reads CASSRGGNWYF. The CDR3 bases are TGTGCCAGCAGCCGAGGAGGAAATTGGTACTTC.

This clone has more than one count but fewer than ten. The gene calls are TRBV7-9 and TRBJ2-5; no definite D call. This CDR3 has 12 residues. The germline V gene encodes CDR1 SEHNR and CDR2 FQNEAQ (reference sequence). Trimming shortened V by 1 base and J by 5 bases, and 5 bases separated the two germline ends. CDR3 protein: CASSLGHETQYF. CDR3 bases: TGTGCCAGCAGCTTAGGTCATGAGACCCAGTACTTC.

The chain is built from TRBV7-9 and TRBJ2-1; no clear D. The CDR3 length is 11 residues. Germline V gene data show CDR1 as SEHNR and CDR2 as FQNEAQ (reference sequence). The ends were cut back, 5 bases at V and 8 bases at J, with 7 bases in the middle. This chain's CDR3 is CASSPGDEQFF. The CDR3 DNA reads TGTGCCAGCAGCCCAGGTGATGAGCAGTTCTTC.

The chain combines TRBV7-8 with TRBJ2-7; 8 bases agree with TRBD2. Germline V lookup: CDR1 SGHVS, CDR2 FQNEAQ. CDR3 length: 15 amino acids. With 5 bases clipped from V and 4 bases from J, the junction kept 10 bases outside the gene matches. DNA for the CDR3: TGTGCCAGCAGCCCTGTAGCGGGAATCATGTACGAGCAGTACTTC. This gives the protein CASSPVAGIMYEQYF.

The CDR3, as DNA: TGCGCCAGCAGCGAAGGACAGGGTCGGGTCACCGGGGAGCTGTTTTTT. Translating gives CASSEGQGRVTGELFF. The rearrangement links TRBV5-1 to TRBJ2-2, with 8 positions matching TRBD1. The ends lost 4 bases at V and 4 bases at J; junction bases unmatched: 9. Per germline, CDR1 SGHRS and CDR2 YFSETQ. This CDR3 has 16 residues.

In this sample, this clone turned up once. This chain uses TRBV2 with TRBJ2-5, with TRBD2 identical over 7 bases. The CDR3 length is 17 residues. The J segment lost 2 bases and the V segment lost 2 bases, leaving 11 bases of the junction unmatched. Germline V CDR1 and CDR2: SNHLY, FYNNEI. CDR3 sequence (DNA): TGTGCCAGCAGTGAACGCTCTATGCGGGGGACTCAAGAGACCCAGTACTTC. It codes for CASSERSMRGTQETQYF.

J is TRBJ1-2 and V is TRBV28, with a weak D call TRBD1 (5 bases). V shed 2 bases and J shed 7 bases, with 17 bases lying between them. The germline V gene encodes CDR1 MDHEN and CDR2 SYDVKM. The CDR3 length is 15 residues. CDR3 sequence: CASSLEGRGGFGYTF. The CDR3 nucleotides read TGTGCCAGCAGTTTAGAAGGGAGGGGAGGATTTGGCTACACCTTC.

Only a few counts were recorded for this clone. The chain employs TRBV7-9 and TRBJ1-6, with D hard to call. This CDR3 spans 14 amino acids. The germline CDR1 and CDR2 sequences are SEHNR and FQNEAQ (reference sequence). V lost 3 bases and J 8 bases, leaving 11 bases between the germline ends. CDR3: CASSFRDFYSPLHF. The CDR3 DNA reads as TGTGCCAGCAGCTTCAGAGACTTCTATTCACCCCTCCACTTT.

The chain joins TRBV4-3 to TRBJ2-3; 8 positions agree with TRBD1. With V trimmed by 3 bases and J by 2 bases, 7 bases remained unmatched. CDR3 size: 16 residues. Germline V gene data show CDR1 as LGHNA and CDR2 as YSLEER. CDR3 in DNA: TGCGCCAGCAGCCATGAACGACAGGGGATCACAGATACGCAGTATTTT. It translates to CASSHERQGITDTQYF.

V is TRBV27 and J is TRBJ2-2; D is possibly TRBD1 (6 bases). Trimming shortened V by 3 bases and J by 1 base, and 9 bases separated the two germline ends. Germline values: CDR1 MNHEY, CDR2 SMNVEV (reference sequence). The CDR3 runs to 15 residues. CDR3 residues: CASSFDRLNTGELFF. DNA of the CDR3: TGTGCCAGCAGTTTCGACAGGTTGAACACCGGGGAGCTGTTTTTT.

V usage is TRBV2 and J usage is TRBJ2-1, with 12 bases identical to TRBD2. The V segment lost 10 bases and the J segment 4 bases; nucleotides outside the gene matches: 5. CDR1 and CDR2 from the germline V gene are SNHLY and FYNNEI. This CDR3 is built from 14 residues. CDR3 coding DNA: TGTGCCACCGAGACTAGCGGGGGTTACAATGAGCAGTTCTTC. Translation: CATETSGGYNEQFF.

This chain uses TRBV28 with TRBJ1-1; D might be TRBD1 (5 bases). The CDR3 is made up of 13 amino acids. CDR1 and CDR2 (germline): MDHEN, SYDVKM. V shed 2 bases and J shed 8 bases, with 12 bases lying between them. In DNA, the CDR3 is TGTGCCAGCAGTTTAAAAAACTCAGGGGAAGCTTTCTTT. It translates to CASSLKNSGEAFF.

This clone was found a few times. This chain links TRBV9 with TRBJ1-2; 7 bases are a match to TRBD1. This CDR3 has 15 residues. V dropped 0 bases and J dropped 7; count of bases not matched to a gene: 9. CDR1 is SGDLS and CDR2 is YYNGEE in the germline V gene. The CDR3 protein is CASSVERGPIGGYTF. CDR3 nucleotides: TGTGCCAGCAGCGTAGAGAGGGGGCCCATAGGTGGCTACACCTTC.

This rearrangement joins TRBV30 to TRBJ1-2, with TRBD1 matching 8 bases. This CDR3 region has 15 residues. With 0 bases clipped from V and 4 bases from J, the junction kept 7 bases outside the gene matches. Per germline, CDR1 GTSNPN and CDR2 SVGIG (reference sequence). CDR3 sequence reads: CAWSVPQGAGYGYTF. The CDR3 DNA follows: TGTGCCTGGAGTGTACCCCAGGGGGCGGGCTATGGCTACACCTTC.

CDR3 residues: CASSHLTSAYTGELFF. CDR3 DNA sequence: TGTGCCAGCAGCCACCTTACTAGCGCCTACACCGGGGAGCTGTTTTTT. The rearrangement joins TRBV11-2 to TRBJ2-2; 7 positions agree with TRBD2. Germline values: CDR1 SGHAT, CDR2 FQNNGV. The CDR3 runs 16 residues. Trimming removed 5 bases from V and 3 bases from J; junction bases left unmatched: 9. The full variable domain, in which reference TRBV11-2 and TRBJ2-2 provide the parts outside the CDR3, is EAGVAQSPRYKIIEKRQSVAFWCNPISGHATLYWYQQILGQGPKLLIQFQNNGVVDDSQLPKDRFSAERLKGVDSTLKIQPAKLEDSAVYLCASSHLTSAYTGELFFGEGSRLTVL.

This CDR3 is CASSIGLATFYEQYF. CDR3 DNA sequence: TGTGCCAGTAGTATTGGGCTAGCCACCTTCTACGAGCAGTACTTC. The chain carries TRBV19 and TRBJ2-7; D may be TRBD2 (5 bases). CDR3 length equals 15 residues. Germline loops: CDR1 LNHDA, CDR2 SQIVND (reference sequence). Trimming took off 3 bases at V and 3 bases at J, with 15 bases between the two ends. Full variable domain (rest looked up from reference TRBV19 and TRBJ2-7): DGGITQSPKYLFRKEGQNVTLSCEQNLNHDAMYWYRQDPGQGLRLIYYSQIVNDFQKGDIAEGYSVSREKKESFPLTVTSAQKNPTAFYLCASSIGLATFYEQYFGPGTRLTVT.

The chain employs TRBV14 and TRBJ2-7; no firm D call. Trimming cost V 0 bases and J 0 bases, with 9 bases left between them. The CDR3 spans 15 residues. Germline loops: CDR1 SGHDN, CDR2 FVKESK. CDR3 sequence (DNA): TGTGCCAGCAGCCAAGAATGGCCATTCTCCTACGAGCAGTACTTC. This gives the protein CASSQEWPFSYEQYF.

About this clone itself: The sample carries other DNA sequences with the same CDR3. The chain combines TRBV7-9 with TRBJ2-7; D possibly corresponds to TRBD1 (5 bases). V was shortened by 3 bases and J by 0 bases, with 9 bases between the two germline ends. The CDR3 runs 14 residues. Germline CDR1 is SEHNR and CDR2 is FQNEAQ (reference sequence). The CDR3 coding sequence is TGTGCCAGCAGCTTGGGGCAAAGCTCCTACGAGCAGTACTTC. It encodes CASSLGQSSYEQYF. Variable domain in full (rest from reference TRBV7-9 and TRBJ2-7): DTGVSQNPRHKITKRGQNVTFRCDPISEHNRLYWYRQTLGQGPEFLTYFQNEAQLEKSRLLSDRFSAERPKGSFSTLEIQRTEQGDSAMYLCASSLGQSSYEQYFGPGTRLTVT.

The gene calls are TRBV2 and TRBJ2-5, with D perhaps matching TRBD2 (7 bases). Trimming shortened V by 8 bases and J by 1 base, and 29 bases separated the two germline ends. The CDR3 totals 19 residues. CDR1 and CDR2 (germline): SNHLY, FYNNEI. CDR3 nucleotides: TGTGCCAGCGAAACCAAATGGGGATTGGGGGGGCGCCGCCAAGAGACCCAGTACTTC. Amino acids: CASETKWGLGGRRQETQYF.

The chain carries TRBV4-1 and TRBJ2-1; 7 nucleotides match TRBD2. The CDR3 is 17 amino acids. J lost 8 bases, V lost 0 bases, and 13 bases had no gene match. Germline CDR1 reads MGHRA; CDR2 reads YSYEKL. CDR3 in amino acids: CASSQESGTDLGDEQFF. Here the CDR3 DNA reads TGCGCCAGCAGCCAAGAAAGCGGGACCGATCTCGGTGATGAGCAGTTCTTC.

This clone came up a few times. J is TRBJ2-7 and V is TRBV10-3; D remains ambiguous. Trimming shortened V by 6 bases and J by 0 bases, and 9 bases separated the two germline ends. Germline assignment: CDR1 ENHRY and CDR2 SYGVKD. This CDR3 has 13 amino acids. CDR3 DNA sequence: TGTGCCATCAGGGGCTCCCTCTCCTACGAGCAGTACTTC. Amino acid sequence: CAIRGSLSYEQYF.

The rearrangement uses TRBV2 and TRBJ2-1; D might be TRBD2 (5 bases). The CDR3 is 12 amino acids. V lost 4 bases and J lost 10, with 11 bases in between. CDR1 and CDR2 from the germline V gene are SNHLY and FYNNEI. In nucleotides, the CDR3 is TGTGCCAGCAGTGGGCGGGTGGGCGAGCAGTTCTTC. Translating gives CASSGRVGEQFF.

The rearrangement links TRBV28 to TRBJ2-3; D might be TRBD1 (5 bases). The CDR3 spans 12 residues. V lost 8 bases and J 3 bases, leaving 9 bases between the germline ends. The germline V gene has CDR1 MDHEN and CDR2 SYDVKM. CDR3 in DNA: TGTGCCAGCGGACATGAGACAGATACGCAGTATTTT. Its translation is CASGHETDTQYF. The whole variable domain, filled in from reference TRBV28 and TRBJ2-3, reads DVKVTQSSRYLVKRTGEKVFLECVQDMDHENMFWYRQDPGLGLRLIYFSYDVKMKEKGDIPEGYSVSREKKERFSLILESASTNQTSMYLCASGHETDTQYFGPGTRLTVL.